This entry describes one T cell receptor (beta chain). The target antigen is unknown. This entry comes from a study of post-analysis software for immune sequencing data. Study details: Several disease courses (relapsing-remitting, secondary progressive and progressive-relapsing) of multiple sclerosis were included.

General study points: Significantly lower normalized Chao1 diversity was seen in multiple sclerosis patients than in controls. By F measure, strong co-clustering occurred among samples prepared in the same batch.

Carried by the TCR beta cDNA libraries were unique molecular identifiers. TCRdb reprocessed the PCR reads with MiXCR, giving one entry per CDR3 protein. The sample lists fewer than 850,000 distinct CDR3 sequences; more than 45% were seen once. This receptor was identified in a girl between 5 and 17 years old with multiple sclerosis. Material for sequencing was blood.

The CDR3 loop reads CASSTGSEAFF. The CDR3 region has the DNA TGTGCCAGCAGTACAGGGAGTGAAGCTTTCTTT. The chain has TRBV6-5 and TRBJ1-1, with a weak D call TRBD1 (6 bases). From germline, CDR1 is MNHEY and CDR2 SVGAGI. The CDR3 has 11 residues. Deletions cut 5 bases from V and 7 bases from J, with 8 bases between.